This record covers a single T cell receptor beta chain. Antigen unknown. The protocol was immunoSEQ multiplex PCR, while the TCRdb copy is restricted to in-frame clones and leaves out a portion. The sample consists of about 94,000 clones, about 91% of them appearing once. This specimen belongs to a study of PD-1 blockade in classical Hodgkin lymphoma. Points from the study as a whole: Complete responders' baseline diversity resembled that of newly diagnosed patients.

Relapse was seen in all patients after autologous stem cell transplantation, and brentuximab vedotin exposure was variable. CDR1 and CDR2 (germline): PRHDT, FYEKMQ (reference sequence). This CDR3 region has 14 residues. V shed 4 bases and J 5 bases; nucleotides not matched to a gene: 8. V usage is TRBV13 and J usage is TRBJ2-7; 7 bases agree with TRBD2. The material was peripheral blood mononuclear cells (PBMCs), obtained before the second cycle of nivolumab. The TCR originated in a human donor with classical Hodgkin lymphoma. The CDR3 protein is CASSSRDYNHEQYF. The DNA of the CDR3 is TGTGCCAGCAGCTCCAGGGACTACAACCACGAGCAGTACTTC.